The 20 T cell receptor beta chains reported below all come from one sample, sequenced in a study of T cell responses to AZD1222 COVID-19 vaccine. Data came from immunoSEQ multiplex PCR; TCRdb stores just in-frame clones and leaves some out. This table holds 150,000 or so clones, roughly 90% found once. Source: peripheral blood, taken on day 0 of AZD1222 vaccination. The receptors come from an adult in good health.

J is TRBJ1-5 and V is TRBV19; D remains ambiguous. The V end lost 5 bases, the J end lost 1 base, and 15 bases lay between the germline ends. This CDR3 contains 16 residues. The germline CDR1 and CDR2 sequences are LNHDA and SQIVND (reference sequence). The CDR3 is CASSSLRLLSNQPQHF. CDR3 nucleotides: TGTGCCAGTAGTTCCCTCCGGTTACTCAGCAATCAGCCCCAGCATTTT.

The chain has TRBV14 and TRBJ2-7; D is undetermined. Trimming took 0 bases from V and 3 from J, leaving 21 bases between them. The CDR3 spans 18 residues. Germline V gives CDR1 SGHDN, CDR2 FVKESK. The CDR3 spells CASSQDGGFFDPDYEQYF. The CDR3 DNA sequence: TGTGCCAGCAGCCAAGATGGTGGGTTTTTCGATCCCGACTACGAGCAGTACTTC.

The CDR3 region has the DNA TGTGCCAGCAGTTACCCCCTCGACAGGAGCAACACCGGGGAGCTGTTTTTT. Its translation: CASSYPLDRSNTGELFF. This chain links TRBV6-2 or TRBV6-3 with TRBJ2-2; maybe TRBD1 (6 bases). V was shortened by 2 bases and J by 2 bases, with 15 bases between the two germline ends. Germline V CDR1 and CDR2: MNHEY, SVGEGT. The CDR3 length is 17 residues.

This chain uses TRBV24-1 with TRBJ2-1; D possibly corresponds to TRBD1 (6 bases). The CDR3 loop spans 13 amino acids. Germline values: CDR1 KGHDR, CDR2 SFDVKD. Trimming cost V 4 bases and J 6 bases, with 9 bases left between them. In DNA form, the CDR3 reads TGTGCCACCAGTGAGCAGGGGCGCAATGAGCAGTTCTTC. The encoded protein is CATSEQGRNEQFF.

The chain couples TRBV5-5 to TRBJ2-7; D might be TRBD2 (5 bases). The CDR3 contains 12 residues. Trimming shortened V by 4 bases and J by 3 bases, and 8 bases separated the two germline ends. CDR1 is SGHKS, CDR2 YYEKEE, per germline (reference sequence). Here the CDR3 DNA reads TGTGCCAGCAGCCTCGGGGACTACGAGCAGTACTTC. Protein product: CASSLGDYEQYF.

J is TRBJ1-1 and V is TRBV5-6; D call uncertain. The germline V gene has CDR1 SGHDT and CDR2 YYEEEE. CDR3 size: 15 residues. Trimming pared 1 base from V and 2 bases from J, leaving 12 bases between. CDR3 nucleotide sequence: TGTGCCAGCAGCTTGTTTTTGGAGGGAAACACTGAAGCTTTCTTT. Translating gives CASSLFLEGNTEAFF.

The CDR3 is CAINSDYGYTF. CDR3 nucleotides: TGTGCCATCAATAGTGACTATGGCTACACCTTC. V usage is TRBV10-3 and J usage is TRBJ1-2; D unclear. Germline V gene lookup returns CDR1 ENHRY and CDR2 SYGVKD. Trimming removed 7 bases from V and 3 bases from J, with 6 bases in between. This CDR3 has 11 residues.

This clone was counted only a few times. V gene TRBV30 combines with J gene TRBJ1-2; tentatively, D is TRBD1 (5 bases). Germline V gives CDR1 GTSNPN, CDR2 SVGIG (reference sequence). The CDR3 is made up of 13 amino acids. V was trimmed by 3 bases and J by 3 bases, leaving 11 bases between them. In DNA form, the CDR3 reads TGTGCCTGGAGGGGAGGGGAGGACTATGGCTACACCTTC. Amino acid sequence: CAWRGGEDYGYTF.

This clone was recorded once. The chain has TRBV5-1 and TRBJ2-5, with TRBD1 matching over 11 bases. Germline CDR1 and CDR2: SGHRS and YFSETQ. V shed 7 bases and J 5 bases; nucleotides not matched to a gene: 10. The CDR3 sequence is 15 residues long. CDR3 coding DNA: TGCGCCAGCGTTTCCGGGACAGGGGGATCGGAGACCCAGTACTTC. Amino acids: CASVSGTGGSETQYF.

DNA of the CDR3: TGTGCCAGCACCCGGACAGGGGATGGCTACACCTTC. Protein sequence: CASTRTGDGYTF. The chain uses TRBV21-1 and TRBJ1-2; the D call of TRBD1 is as the table states it, not checked on the DNA. TRBV21-1 is labeled a pseudogene. This CDR3 spans 12 amino acids.

V gene TRBV29-1 combines with J gene TRBJ2-3; TRBD2 matches 14 bases. V was clipped by 7 bases and J by 1 base; unmatched bases: 13. This CDR3 contains 18 residues. Germline CDR1 and CDR2: SQVTM and ANQGSEA. The CDR3 DNA reads TGCAGCGCCCGGGGACTAGCGGGAGAGTTTGGCGGCACAGATACGCAGTATTTT. Its translation: CSARGLAGEFGGTDTQYF.

The V call is TRBV27, the J call TRBJ1-1; D is uncertain. The V gene's germline CDR1 is MNHEY and CDR2 SMNVEV (reference sequence). Trimming removed 6 bases at V and 4 bases at J, with 18 bases between. This CDR3 contains 15 residues. CDR3 DNA sequence: TGTGCCAGCAGACCCGTTGGGGTCCCTCTCACTGAAGCTTTCTTT. Its protein product is CASRPVGVPLTEAFF.

Of note for this clone: A junction boundary mismatches the germline segment, possibly from a read error. The chain combines TRBV11-3 with TRBJ2-1, with D possibly being TRBD2 (7 bases). The germline V gene has CDR1 SGHNT and CDR2 YENEEA. The CDR3 runs to 16 residues. The CDR3 spells CASSLGGVRSYNEQFF. In nucleotides, the CDR3 is TGTGCCAGCAGTTTAGGGGGGGTTCGCTCCTACAATGAGCAGTTCTTC. Supplemented by reference TRBV11-3 and TRBJ2-1, the full variable domain reads EAGVVQSPRYKIIEKKQPVAFWCNPISGHNTLYWYLQNLGQGPELLIRYENEEAVDDSQLPKDRFSAERLKGVDSTLKIQPAELGDSAVYLCASSLGGVRSYNEQFFGPGTRLTVL.

The chain carries TRBV18 and TRBJ2-7; possible D gene TRBD2, 6 bases. Trimming left V 4 bases short and J 5 bases short, with 18 bases between. Germline CDR1 reads KGHSH; CDR2 reads LQKENI. The CDR3 is made up of 15 amino acids. As DNA, the CDR3 is TGTGCCAGCTCACGGGGCCGAGGGGCGGGAAACGAGCAGTACTTC. Its translation: CASSRGRGAGNEQYF.

V is TRBV19 and J is TRBJ2-2, with 9 bases lining up with TRBD1. The CDR3 runs 18 residues. V shed 6 bases and J 3 bases; nucleotides not matched to a gene: 14. Germline V CDR1 and CDR2: LNHDA, SQIVND (reference sequence). This CDR3 is CASRDPGTGNRDTGELFF. The CDR3 nucleotides read TGTGCCAGTAGGGATCCCGGGACAGGGAATAGGGACACCGGGGAGCTGTTTTTT.

The rearrangement links TRBV7-2 to TRBJ2-7, with D tentatively TRBD2 (6 bases). The CDR3 contains 15 residues. V dropped 5 bases and J dropped 0 bases, with 14 bases sitting between them. From germline, CDR1 is SGHTA and CDR2 FQGNSA. The chain's CDR3 is CASSPRLGGSYEQYF. CDR3 DNA: TGTGCCAGCAGCCCCAGACTGGGGGGCTCCTACGAGCAGTACTTC.

The genes are TRBV27 and TRBJ1-1; possibly TRBD1 for D (5 bases). CDR1 and CDR2 from the germline V gene are MNHEY and SMNVEV (reference sequence). This CDR3 is built from 15 residues. V was cut by 5 bases and J by 5 bases, with 18 bases left in between. The CDR3 spells CASSVQGLLGTEAFF. CDR3 nucleotides: TGTGCCAGCAGTGTCCAGGGTTTACTGGGAACTGAAGCTTTCTTT.

This clone was seen a handful of times. The CDR3 loop is CASRTGADSPLHF. In DNA, the CDR3 is TGTGCCAGCAGGACTGGGGCGGATTCACCCCTCCACTTT. The V gene is TRBV6-5, the J gene TRBJ1-6, with a tentative D call TRBD1 (5 bases). The CDR3 has 13 amino acids. V lost 6 bases, J lost 8 bases, and 11 bases lay in between. Looked up from germline, CDR1 is MNHEY and CDR2 is SVGAGI.

The chain combines TRBV4-2 with TRBJ2-1; D remains ambiguous. The CDR3 covers 16 residues. Trimming removed 1 base from V and 0 bases from J, with 10 bases in between. Germline CDR1 LGHNA, CDR2 YNFKEQ. The DNA for the CDR3 is TGTGCCAGCAGCCAAGTGGGCAGAAGCTCCTACAATGAGCAGTTCTTC. This encodes CASSQVGRSSYNEQFF.

This clone was detected only once. J is TRBJ1-2 and V is TRBV6-1, with no clear D. The V end lost 2 bases, the J end lost 6 bases, and 13 bases lay between the germline ends. Germline lookup yields CDR1 MNHNS and CDR2 SASEGT. CDR3 length: 14 amino acids. CDR3 in amino acids: CASSESRRPNGYTF. CDR3 sequence (DNA): TGTGCCAGCAGTGAATCTAGGCGGCCAAATGGCTACACCTTC.